This T cell receptor beta chain was recorded in a study of T cell responses to AZD1222 COVID-19 vaccine (dated by TCRdb to the early 2020s). About the study as a whole: AZD1222 recipients whose second dose came at about 4 weeks and those whose second dose came at about 12 weeks were combined into one group, since spike-specific TCR depth and breadth did not differ between the two schedules. A total of just over 230 trial participants underwent TCR sequencing, of whom 207 received two doses of AZD1222 and about 25 received two doses of the MenACWY control vaccine. Trial participants were enrolled by age into subgroups of 18-55, 56-69 and 70-plus years, and around 150, 29 and 61 TCR-sequenced participants, respectively, were included in these subgroups. Broad study findings and their caveats: Most participants were white British and females outnumbered males, and the authors suggested that clonal diversity may have been underestimated. Conclusions about previously exposed vaccinees were limited because only five to seven AZD1222 recipients were SARS-CoV-2 seropositive at baseline. The whole spike protein was spanned by vaccine-associated CD4 TCRs, and dominant responses were seen in regions 160-218 and 743-854. No day 14 peak-response samples were available, so repertoires were characterized only after the peak T cell response. Epitopes outside the regions mutated in the B.1.351 and B.1.1.7 variants were reportedly recognized by nearly half of the unique spike-specific TCRs. After two AZD1222 doses, both the breadth and the depth of spike-specific TCRs were significantly higher than at day 0 and than in MenACWY recipients. The 56-69-year group was small, and its depth increase did not reach significance, likely because of low power.

CDR1 SGHTA and CDR2 FQGNSA are derived from the germline V gene. From the cysteine through the phenylalanine, the CDR3 covers 13 amino acids. Just the 39-base CDR3 DNA is kept, in frame starting at base 1. A remark on this clone: Its antigen target is currently unknown. One end of the junction varies from germline; a read error may be responsible.

The CDR3 regions of human TCRbeta chains were subjected to immunosequencing. The published analysis was carried out like this. Repertoire TCRs were checked for matches against a reference library of SARS-CoV-2-specific TCRs that had been generated using the MIRA antigen-specificity platform. Breadth was defined as the fraction of unique TCRs that were SARS-CoV-2-associated, and depth was defined as the fraction of total T cells that were SARS-CoV-2-associated. Using the MIRA data, each spike-specific TCR was mapped to the spike region that the TCR reacts to and placed in a CD4 or CD8 class. Log10-transformed breadth and depth values were compared by one-way ANOVA with Sidak's multiple comparisons tests. The table was pulled from immuneACCESS by TCRdb, which kept in-frame rearrangements only. Such tables lose some clones; where checked, under half of the loss comes from unresolved V genes, and the rest has no known cause. V and J calls and clone size follow that table, whereas D and trimming were derived from the DNA. Here the sample has 90,000 to 120,000 clones; 87% occur a single time. The biggest ten clones account for around 4.3% of the sample.

This specimen's time point label, per the study, means: baseline before first vaccination. Vaccinee samples were obtained from the UK trials COV001 and COV002, which included a single-blind randomized controlled phase 2/3 trial of AZD1222 (ChAdOx1 nCoV-19) in healthy adults. Trial participant PBMC samples were collected at day 0 and day 28 after the second dose for TCRbeta chain sequencing. The sample consisted of peripheral blood, taken on day 0 of AZD1222 vaccination. The chain links TRBV7-2 with TRBJ1-2; 8 bases in the middle match TRBD1. This clonotype was obtained from an adult in good health. For the CDR3, the sequence is CASSLWDRLVFAF. The nucleotides read TGTGCCAGCAGCTTATGGGACAGGCTAGTCTTCGCCTTC.